This TCR beta chain derives from a study of T cell responses to AZD1222 COVID-19 vaccine. Broader study findings: Spike-spanning, vaccine-associated CD4 TCRs were dominant at 160-218 and 743-854. Clonal diversity was possibly underestimated, and white British individuals and females predominated among donors. Nearly half of spike-specific TCRs reportedly target variant regions that are unmutated in the B.1.351 and B.1.1.7 variants. Only a handful of AZD1222 recipients, several in all, had baseline seropositivity.

CDR1 and CDR2 from the germline V gene are SGDLS and YYNGEE. The CDR3 contains 17 residues. V lost 2 bases, J lost 6 bases, and 22 bases lay in between. Profiling relied on immunoSEQ multiplex PCR, and the TCRdb table lists in-frame clones only, not all of them. This table has around 150,000 clones, more than 85% appearing once. On this clone itself: Its antigen is undetermined.

The material was peripheral blood, obtained 28 days after the second AZD1222 dose. This sequence originates from an adult who received the AZD1222 COVID-19 vaccine. J is TRBJ2-3 and V is TRBV9; possibly TRBD2 for D (6 bases). CDR3 in DNA: TGTGCCAGCAGCGTGTCGGACCCTCCCCGGGGGATGGATACGCAGTATTTT. It is translated as CASSVSDPPRGMDTQYF.